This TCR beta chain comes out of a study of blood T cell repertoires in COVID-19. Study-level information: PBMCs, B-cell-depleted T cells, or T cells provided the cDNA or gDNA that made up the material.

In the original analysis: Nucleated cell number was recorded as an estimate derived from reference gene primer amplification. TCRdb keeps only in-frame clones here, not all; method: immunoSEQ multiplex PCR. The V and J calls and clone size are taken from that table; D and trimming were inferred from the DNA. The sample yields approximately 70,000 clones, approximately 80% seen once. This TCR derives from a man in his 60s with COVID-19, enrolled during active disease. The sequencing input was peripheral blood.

CDR3 bases: TGTGCCAGCAGTAGGGGCAGCCCGGATACGCAGTATTTT. Encoded protein: CASSRGSPDTQYF. The rearrangement joins TRBV28 to TRBJ2-3, with a tentative D call TRBD1 (5 bases). Germline V gene lookup returns CDR1 MDHEN and CDR2 SYDVKM. V gave up 5 bases and J gave up 6 bases, with 12 bases separating them. This CDR3 region has 13 residues. Full variable domain (rest looked up from reference TRBV28 and TRBJ2-3): DVKVTQSSRYLVKRTGEKVFLECVQDMDHENMFWYRQDPGLGLRLIYFSYDVKMKEKGDIPEGYSVSREKKERFSLILESASTNQTSMYLCASSRGSPDTQYFGPGTRLTVL.